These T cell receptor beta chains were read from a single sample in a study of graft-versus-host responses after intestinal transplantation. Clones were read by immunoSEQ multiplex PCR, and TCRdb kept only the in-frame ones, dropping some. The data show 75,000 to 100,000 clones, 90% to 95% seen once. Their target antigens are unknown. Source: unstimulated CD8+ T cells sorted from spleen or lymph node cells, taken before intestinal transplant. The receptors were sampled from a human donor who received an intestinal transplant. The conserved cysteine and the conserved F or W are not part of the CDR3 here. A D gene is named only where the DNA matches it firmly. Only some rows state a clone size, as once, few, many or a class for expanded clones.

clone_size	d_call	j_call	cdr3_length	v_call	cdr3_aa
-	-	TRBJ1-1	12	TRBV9	ASSVVSGDTEAF
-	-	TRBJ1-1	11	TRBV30	AWSVAMNTEAF
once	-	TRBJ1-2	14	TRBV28	ASKPTQRGNNYGYT
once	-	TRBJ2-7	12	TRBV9	ASSVDRASYEQY
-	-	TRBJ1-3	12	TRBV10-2	ASSESGAGNTIY
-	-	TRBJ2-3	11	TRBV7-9	ASSSGVADTQY
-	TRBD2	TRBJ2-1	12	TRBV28	ASSPGLAGGQQF
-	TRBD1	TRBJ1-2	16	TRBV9	ASSVSIWPGGEVEGYT
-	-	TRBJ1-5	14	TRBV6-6	ASSYPTGDSNQPQH
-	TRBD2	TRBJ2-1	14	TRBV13	ASSPSGISSYNEQF
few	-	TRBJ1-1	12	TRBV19	ASSIGGTALEAF
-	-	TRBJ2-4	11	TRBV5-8	ASSLAESVIQY
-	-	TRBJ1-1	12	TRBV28	ASSSPGMNTEAF
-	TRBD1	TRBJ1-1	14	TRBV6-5	ASSYDGQGMGTEAF
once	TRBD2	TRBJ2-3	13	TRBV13	ASSPSGGVRDTQY